The next 29 T cell receptor beta chains were all read from a single sample in a study of T-cell memory formation after mild COVID-19. A single record per CDR3 protein comes from TCRdb applying MiXCR to the 5' RACE reads. The repertoire consists of approximately 48,000 distinct CDR3 sequences, with 7.3% occurring once and the leading ten covering 1.4%. The sequenced material came from PBMCs or a T cell subset sorted from them (not recorded which). The receptor set was obtained from a man aged 18 to 30 who had mild COVID-19 (a few samples of this study predate the infection). Cell type and time point are not known.

This clonotype was seen ten or more times. The rearrangement uses TRBV18 and TRBJ2-7, with D maybe TRBD2 (6 bases). Trimming removed 2 bases from V and 7 bases from J, with 12 bases in between. Germline CDR1 reads KGHSH; CDR2 reads LQKENI. The CDR3 spans 13 residues. Written as DNA, the CDR3 is TGTGCCAGCTCACCAAGCGGGCAGGTTGAGCAGTACGTC. Translation: CASSPSGQVEQYV.

The rearrangement uses TRBV5-1 and TRBJ1-6; tentative D call: TRBD1 (5 bases). Germline CDR1 reads SGHRS; CDR2 reads YFSETQ. CDR3 size: 15 residues. Deletions cut 7 bases from V and 5 bases from J, with 16 bases between. DNA of the CDR3: TGCGCCAGCCAAACAACCGGGACGGATAATTCACCCCTCCACTTT. Encoded protein: CASQTTGTDNSPLHF.

The chain combines TRBV28 with TRBJ1-6, with 8 positions matching TRBD1. CDR1 MDHEN and CDR2 SYDVKM come from the germline V gene. The junction had 4 bases not matched to a gene; V was cut back by 6 bases and J by 6 bases. This CDR3 spans 14 amino acids. CDR3 sequence: CASSPGQGNSPLHF. As DNA, the CDR3 is TGTGCCAGCAGCCCCGGACAGGGTAATTCACCCCTCCACTTT.

The chain carries TRBV27 and TRBJ2-5; 10 bases are a match to TRBD1. This CDR3 has 17 residues. The V gene's germline CDR1 is MNHEY and CDR2 SMNVEV (reference sequence). Trimming at V came to 5 bases and at J to 2 bases, leaving 11 bases not matched to a gene. The chain's CDR3 is CASSILGQGGSQETQYF. DNA for the CDR3: TGTGCCAGCAGTATATTAGGACAGGGGGGAAGTCAAGAGACCCAGTACTTC.

The V gene is TRBV7-2, the J gene TRBJ1-1; TRBD1 agrees at 7 bases. Germline CDR1 reads SGHTA; CDR2 reads FQGNSA. The V gene end was trimmed by 5 bases and the J gene end by 1 base; junction bases not matched to a gene: 7. The CDR3 contains 15 residues. CDR3 sequence reads: CASSLYQGGNTEAFF. In DNA form, the CDR3 reads TGTGCCAGCAGCCTCTATCAGGGGGGGAACACTGAAGCTTTCTTT.

The V call is TRBV7-9, the J call TRBJ2-1; D is uncertain. The V gene's germline CDR1 is SEHNR and CDR2 FQNEAQ (reference sequence). V was cut by 5 bases and J by 10 bases, with 12 bases left in between. The CDR3 is 12 residues long. Here the CDR3 DNA reads TGTGCCAGCAGCCTCCAAAACGGGGAGCAGTTCTTC. It encodes CASSLQNGEQFF.

In this sample, this clonotype turned up a few times. The genes are TRBV18 and TRBJ2-3; TRBD1 aligns across 9 bases. The CDR3 runs 17 residues. V shed 5 bases and J 0 bases; nucleotides not matched to a gene: 9. CDR1 is KGHSH, CDR2 LQKENI, per germline. CDR3 residues: CASSRTGGGPSTDTQYF. The CDR3 nucleotides read TGTGCCAGCTCAAGAACAGGGGGCGGACCTAGCACAGATACGCAGTATTTT.

The chain joins TRBV12-3 or TRBV12-4 to TRBJ2-2, with 9 bases aligning to TRBD1. Losses at the gene ends were 7 bases for V and 7 bases for J; bases not matched to a gene: 7. The CDR3 extends over 14 amino acids. As DNA, the CDR3 is TGTGCCAGCATCGGGGACAGGGATAACGGGGAGCTGTTTTTT. Protein product: CASIGDRDNGELFF.

This clonotype showed up just a few times. V usage is TRBV6-5 and J usage is TRBJ1-2; 9 bases line up with TRBD1. In germline, CDR1 is MNHEY, CDR2 SVGAGI. CDR3 size: 15 residues. Germline trimming cut 4 bases from V and 6 bases from J; bases unmatched to any gene: 9. CDR3 sequence: CASSLRPTGGDGYTF. The CDR3, as DNA: TGTGCCAGCAGTTTAAGACCCACAGGGGGCGATGGCTACACCTTC.

This clonotype showed up just a few times. The chain combines TRBV12-3 or TRBV12-4 with TRBJ2-2; the D is unclear. The V and J ends lost 6 bases and 5 bases respectively, with 16 bases between them. The CDR3 has 15 amino acids. The CDR3 reads CASRFSFARTGELFF. In nucleotides, the CDR3 is TGTGCCAGCAGATTTAGTTTTGCTAGGACCGGGGAGCTGTTTTTT.

This clonotype came up many times. Here the CDR3 DNA reads TGTGCCAGCAGCTTGGCTACAAACAATGAGCAGTTCTTC. Encoded protein: CASSLATNNEQFF. The chain carries TRBV5-5 and TRBJ2-1; D ambiguous. The V gene lost 0 bases and the J gene lost 5 bases, with 6 bases spanning the gap. The CDR3 runs to 13 residues. Germline CDR1 reads SGHKS; CDR2 reads YYEKEE (reference sequence).

The sample holds a few counts of this clonotype. The rearrangement uses TRBV6-2 or TRBV6-3 and TRBJ2-4; D is possibly TRBD1 (6 bases). CDR1 is MNHEY, CDR2 SVGEGT, per germline. The V end lost 7 bases, the J end lost 7 bases, and 11 bases lay between the germline ends. The CDR3 is 12 residues long. The CDR3 coding sequence is TGTGCCAGCACCTGGGACACCAACATTCAGTACTTC. Amino acids: CASTWDTNIQYF.

This chain joins TRBV5-1 and TRBJ2-7; perhaps TRBD1 as D (6 bases). Germline assignment: CDR1 SGHRS and CDR2 YFSETQ. The CDR3 extends over 13 amino acids. Trimming took off 7 bases at V and 7 bases at J, with 18 bases between the two ends. This chain's CDR3 is CASGRDTMSEQYV. DNA for the CDR3: TGCGCCAGCGGCCGGGACACCATGTCTGAGCAGTACGTC.

This chain joins TRBV7-2 and TRBJ2-3; possibly TRBD2 for D (6 bases). CDR1 SGHTA and CDR2 FQGNSA come from the germline V gene. This CDR3 spans 15 amino acids. Trimming removed 6 bases from V and 2 bases from J, with 15 bases in between. DNA of the CDR3: TGTGCCAGCAGTAGTTTAGGAGGGGACACAGATACGCAGTATTTT. Its protein product is CASSSLGGDTDTQYF.

V gene TRBV5-1 combines with J gene TRBJ2-7; weak D call: TRBD1 (6 bases). The CDR3 sequence is 14 residues long. V shed 0 bases and J shed 7 bases, with 14 bases lying between them. The V gene's germline CDR1 is SGHRS and CDR2 YFSETQ. In DNA, the CDR3 is TGCGCCAGCAGCTTGGACAGGGTTCGGGGAGAGCAGTACTTC. This sequence encodes CASSLDRVRGEQYF.

There are a few counts of this clonotype. The CDR3 DNA reads as TGTGCCAGCAGCCGGCCAGGGTTAGTCAATGAGCAGTTCTTC. Amino acids: CASSRPGLVNEQFF. The chain is built from TRBV12-3 or TRBV12-4 and TRBJ2-1; TRBD1 might be the D (5 bases). This CDR3 contains 14 residues. Trimming shortened V by 6 bases and J by 6 bases, and 15 bases separated the two germline ends.

The table lists this clonotype with many counts. The gene calls are TRBV7-3 and TRBJ2-1; 7 nucleotides line up with TRBD2. Germline trimming cut 5 bases from V and 1 base from J; bases unmatched to any gene: 8. Per germline, CDR1 SGHTA and CDR2 FQGTGA. CDR3 length: 16 amino acids. DNA for the CDR3: TGTGCCAGCAGCCCTGGGGGGGGGAGATCCTACAATGAGCAGTTCTTC. Encoded protein: CASSPGGGRSYNEQFF.

There are a few counts of this clonotype. The chain recombines TRBV6-5 with TRBJ2-7; 8 positions match TRBD1. The length of the CDR3 is 15 residues. J lost 5 bases, V lost 2 bases, and 8 bases had no gene match. Germline loops: CDR1 MNHEY, CDR2 SVGAGI. The CDR3 DNA follows: TGTGCCAGCAGTTACAGAGGCAGGGGGCTCAACGAGCAGTACTTC. Amino acids: CASSYRGRGLNEQYF.

This clonotype showed up just a few times. CDR3 bases: TGCGCCAGCAGCTTCAGGGGGCTAGAAGCTTTCTTT. Protein: CASSFRGLEAFF. V is TRBV5-1 and J is TRBJ1-1, with 8 nucleotides matching TRBD1. The CDR3 runs 12 residues. In germline, CDR1 is SGHRS, CDR2 YFSETQ. J gave up 8 bases and V 2 bases, and 2 bases lay outside the gene matches.

This clonotype was seen more than once but under ten times. The chain recombines TRBV20-1 with TRBJ1-1; TRBD1 matches 8 bases. V was clipped by 4 bases and J by 6 bases; unmatched bases: 10. The length of the CDR3 is 14 residues. Germline CDR1 and CDR2: DFQATT and SNEGSKA (reference sequence). The CDR3 nucleotides are TGCAGTGCTAAACAGGGACAGGCGAGCTCTGAAGCTTTCTTT. Its protein is CSAKQGQASSEAFF.

The chain joins TRBV7-9 to TRBJ1-6; D is possibly TRBD1 (6 bases). The CDR3 is 13 amino acids. The V gene lost 4 bases and the J gene lost 10 bases, with 11 bases spanning the gap. Per germline, CDR1 SEHNR and CDR2 FQNEAQ (reference sequence). CDR3 nucleotide sequence: TGTGCCAGCAGCTCAGGGGTTTACTCACCCCTCCACTTT. It yields the protein CASSSGVYSPLHF.

J is TRBJ2-2 and V is TRBV7-9, with 8 bases that match TRBD1. Germline CDR1 SEHNR, CDR2 FQNEAQ (reference sequence). The V gene end was trimmed by 5 bases and the J gene end by 7 bases; junction bases not matched to a gene: 9. This CDR3 comprises 15 residues. The CDR3 reads CASSPQGQVDGELFF. CDR3 DNA: TGTGCCAGCAGCCCACAGGGACAGGTGGACGGGGAGCTGTTTTTT.

The rearrangement links TRBV20-1 to TRBJ2-1, with 11 nucleotides matching TRBD2. The V gene's germline CDR1 is DFQATT and CDR2 SNEGSKA (reference sequence). V lost 5 bases, J lost 1 base, and 4 bases stayed unmatched. The CDR3 totals 15 residues. The CDR3 loop reads CSAPRLAGSYNEQFF. CDR3 nucleotide sequence: TGCAGTGCTCCGAGACTAGCGGGGTCCTACAATGAGCAGTTCTTC.

This chain links TRBV5-1 with TRBJ1-1; D possibly corresponds to TRBD1 (5 bases). Germline CDR1 SGHRS, CDR2 YFSETQ. The CDR3 sequence is 14 residues long. V lost 4 bases and J 4 bases, leaving 14 bases between the germline ends. The CDR3 bases are TGCGCCAGCAGCACCCAGGGTGGCGCCACTGAAGCTTTCTTT. This encodes CASSTQGGATEAFF.

This clonotype has only a few counts. The rearrangement joins TRBV15 to TRBJ1-6; possible D gene TRBD1, 5 bases. From germline, CDR1 is LNHNV and CDR2 YYDKDF (reference sequence). The CDR3 runs to 15 residues. The ends were cut back, 0 bases at V and 10 bases at J, with 13 bases in the middle. CDR3 DNA sequence: TGTGCCACCAGCAGAGATGGGGGGAACGGCTCACCCCTCCACTTT. It encodes CATSRDGGNGSPLHF.

This clonotype was counted only a few times. V gene TRBV7-2 combines with J gene TRBJ1-2; no definite D call. In germline, CDR1 is SGHTA, CDR2 FQGNSA. The CDR3 runs to 14 residues. Trimming cost V 0 bases and J 0 bases, with 5 bases left between them. This CDR3 reads CASSLARPNYGYTF. In DNA, the CDR3 is TGTGCCAGCAGCTTAGCCAGACCTAACTATGGCTACACCTTC.

The J gene is TRBJ2-7, the V gene TRBV5-6; D is perhaps TRBD1 (5 bases). Germline V CDR1 and CDR2: SGHDT, YYEEEE. The CDR3 loop spans 16 amino acids. V lost 6 bases and J lost 2, with 21 bases in between. The CDR3 reads CASTPWGRTLAYEQYF. The DNA of the CDR3 is TGTGCCAGCACCCCATGGGGCAGGACCCTAGCCTACGAGCAGTACTTC.

In its sample, this clonotype was seen a few times. The V and J genes are TRBV20-1 and TRBJ1-1; D perhaps matches TRBD1 (5 bases). The germline gives CDR1 DFQATT, CDR2 SNEGSKA (reference sequence). There are 14 residues in the CDR3. V lost 0 bases and J lost 4, with 12 bases in between. CDR3 amino acids: CSAREGPGVTEAFF. The CDR3 DNA is TGCAGTGCTAGAGAGGGGCCAGGCGTCACTGAAGCTTTCTTT.

This clonotype appeared a few times. CDR3 bases: TGCGCCAGCAGTTTTGATCGGATTAACTATGGCTACACCTTC. Translation: CASSFDRINYGYTF. This rearrangement joins TRBV5-1 to TRBJ1-2; D unclear. This CDR3 is built from 14 residues. Trimming cost V 5 bases and J 1 base, with 12 bases left between them. Germline V gives CDR1 SGHRS, CDR2 YFSETQ.